Reported below is one TCR beta chain. Its antigen is still unknown. Replicate PCRs run on sorted subsets employed around 200 ng DNA, 25,000 to 35,000 T cell genomes. Produced via immunoSEQ multiplex PCR; TCRdb's table is partial and in-frame only. This sample has under 600,000 clones, with around 95% found just once. This sample stems from a study of shared clonotypes between healthy human individuals. The wider study: The composition of the donors was two women and three men aged 18 to 49. Study-level results: About 4.5% of naive CD4 clonotypes were common to several donors.

Germline V gene lookup returns CDR1 WNHNN and CDR2 SYGVQD (reference sequence). V dropped 4 bases and J dropped 7; count of bases not matched to a gene: 5. This CDR3 has 13 residues. This sequence joins TRBV10-1 and TRBJ1-2, with 8 positions matching TRBD1. The sequencing sample was made of naive CD4+ T cells sorted from blood. The subset denotes: CD45RA+ positively selected. This receptor was obtained from a woman aged 25 to 39 in good health. The CDR3 nucleotides are TGCGCCAGCAGTGCCGACAGGGGAATTGGCTACACCTTC. Its translation is CASSADRGIGYTF.